The 32 T cell receptor beta chains listed next were all sequenced from one sample in a study. TRBV12-4/TRBJ1-2 clonotypes were amplified with adaptor-ligated barcode primers. MiXCR was run by TCRdb on the multiplex PCR reads, yielding one entry per CDR3 protein. The sample lists thousands of distinct CDR3 sequences, about 2.3% occurring once. Cells sorted as Tregs were CD4+, CD25+ and CD127-/low. What was sequenced was tumor-infiltrating Tregs sorted from the breast tumor. Every receptor here comes from a female donor with breast cancer.

In its sample, this clonotype is medium-sized. This chain links TRBV12-3 or TRBV12-4 with TRBJ1-2, with 7 bases lining up with TRBD1. Trimming cost V 1 base and J 0 bases; bases outside gene matches: 5. The CDR3 length is 16 residues. Written as DNA, the CDR3 is TGTGCCAGCAGTTTAGGAGGAACAGGGGCTAACTATGGCTACACCTTC. Translated, it gives CASSLGGTGANYGYTF.

This clonotype is classed as medium-sized (0.01 to 0.1%). This chain joins TRBV12-3 or TRBV12-4 and TRBJ1-2; tentative D call: TRBD1 (5 bases). The CDR3 runs 12 residues. Deletions cut 2 bases from V and 8 bases from J, with 9 bases between. The CDR3 spells CASSLNRKGYTF. The CDR3 region has the DNA TGTGCCAGCAGTTTAAACAGGAAAGGCTACACCTTC.

This clonotype is labeled medium-sized. The chain combines TRBV12-3 or TRBV12-4 with TRBJ1-2; D unresolved. The CDR3 is 16 amino acids. V was clipped by 3 bases and J by 1 base, with 15 bases between them. The CDR3 is CASSFGSLTLNYGYTF. CDR3 nucleotides: TGTGCCAGCAGTTTCGGGAGCCTAACCCTTAACTATGGCTACACCTTC.

By share, this clonotype ranks as medium-sized. This chain uses TRBV12-3 or TRBV12-4 with TRBJ1-2, with D uncertain. V was trimmed by 4 bases and J by 2 bases, leaving 5 bases between them. The CDR3 has 12 residues. The CDR3 region is CASSSRNYGYTF. DNA for the CDR3: TGTGCCAGCAGTTCCCGGAACTATGGCTACACCTTC.

This clonotype is medium-sized within its sample. The chain is built from TRBV12-3 or TRBV12-4 and TRBJ1-2; D gene ambiguous. The CDR3 has 15 residues. V shed 1 base and J shed 3 bases, with 12 bases lying between them. The CDR3 nucleotides read TGTGCCAGCAGTTTAGACCCGGGTCAGGACTATGGCTACACCTTC. It encodes CASSLDPGQDYGYTF.

This clonotype qualifies as medium-sized. The chain couples TRBV12-3 or TRBV12-4 to TRBJ1-2; unclear D gene. The CDR3 contains 13 residues. Trimming removed 0 bases at V and 2 bases at J, with 4 bases between. CDR3 nucleotide sequence: TGTGCCAGCAGTTTAGCCTTAAACTATGGCTACACCTTC. Protein sequence: CASSLALNYGYTF.

By sample fraction, this clonotype is medium-sized (0.01 to 0.1%). The chain recombines TRBV12-3 or TRBV12-4 with TRBJ1-2; D gene unclear. V gave up 6 bases and J gave up 2 bases, with 4 bases separating them. There are 11 residues in the CDR3. The CDR3 spells CASSFNYGYTF. CDR3 in DNA: TGTGCCAGCAGCTTCAACTATGGCTACACCTTC.

This clonotype is medium-sized. The CDR3 region is CASSPPGYGYTF. The CDR3 nucleotides are TGTGCCAGCAGCCCGCCCGGCTATGGCTACACCTTC. This chain connects TRBV12-3 or TRBV12-4 to TRBJ1-2; no clear D. The ends were cut back, 6 bases at V and 4 bases at J, with 9 bases in the middle. The CDR3 is made up of 12 amino acids.

This clonotype is labeled medium-sized. The rearrangement uses TRBV12-3 or TRBV12-4 and TRBJ1-2, with D unresolved. This CDR3 spans 12 amino acids. Trimming pared 9 bases from V and 7 bases from J, leaving 15 bases between. The CDR3 DNA reads as TGTGCCAGTAGGAGGGAAACCATTGGCTACACCTTC. This translates into CASRRETIGYTF.

In its sample, this clonotype is medium-sized. The V call is TRBV12-3 or TRBV12-4, the J call TRBJ1-2, with 7 bases that match TRBD1. CDR3 length: 13 amino acids. V gave up 6 bases and J gave up 8 bases; unmatched junction bases: 9. The CDR3 nucleotides read TGTGCCAGCAGCCCCGACAGGGTACGAGGCTACACCTTC. Translated, it gives CASSPDRVRGYTF.

There are many counts of this clonotype. The chain links TRBV12-3 or TRBV12-4 to TRBJ1-2; TRBD1 might be the D (6 bases). The V and J ends lost 7 bases and 5 bases respectively, with 17 bases between them. The CDR3 is 14 residues long. The CDR3 bases are TGTGCCAGCAAGAGGCAGGGGTCTCAATATGGCTACACCTTC. As protein: CASKRQGSQYGYTF.

This clonotype is judged medium-sized. The gene calls are TRBV12-3 or TRBV12-4 and TRBJ1-2, with D perhaps TRBD1 (6 bases). This CDR3 is built from 14 residues. V was shortened by 5 bases and J by 2 bases, with 12 bases between the two germline ends. CDR3 region: CASSTRGQNYGYTF. CDR3 nucleotide sequence: TGTGCCAGCAGTACCCGAGGACAGAACTATGGCTACACCTTC.

This clonotype is judged medium-sized. The rearrangement links TRBV12-3 or TRBV12-4 to TRBJ1-2, with D uncertain. V was clipped by 2 bases and J by 6 bases, with 7 bases between them. The CDR3 has 12 residues. Written as DNA, the CDR3 is TGTGCCAGCAGTTTAATGAGCGATGGCTACACCTTC. Translation gives CASSLMSDGYTF.

In its sample, this clonotype ranks as medium-sized. The V call is TRBV12-3 or TRBV12-4, the J call TRBJ1-2; 7 nucleotides line up with TRBD1. V shed 5 bases, J shed 7 bases, and the junction held 13 bases outside the gene matches. The length of the CDR3 is 15 residues. CDR3 in DNA: TGTGCCAGCAGTCAGTACGACAGGGAGGTATCTGGCTACACCTTC. It yields the protein CASSQYDREVSGYTF.

This clonotype rates as medium-sized (0.01 to 0.1%). CDR3 nucleotide sequence: TGTGCCAGCAGTCACCCAGACAGGGCTAACGGCTACACCTTC. Translated, it gives CASSHPDRANGYTF. The chain links TRBV12-3 or TRBV12-4 to TRBJ1-2; 7 bases align to TRBD1. With V trimmed by 5 bases and J by 8 bases, 11 bases remained unmatched. The CDR3 is 14 amino acids.

Judged by abundance, this clonotype is medium-sized. The chain carries TRBV12-3 or TRBV12-4 and TRBJ1-2; D may be TRBD1 (5 bases). V gave up 6 bases and J gave up 2 bases, with 16 bases separating them. The CDR3 extends over 15 amino acids. CDR3 amino acids: CASSRWDGPNYGYTF. The CDR3 coding sequence is TGTGCCAGCAGCCGATGGGACGGGCCCAACTATGGCTACACCTTC.

By share, this clonotype ranks as medium-sized. The chain links TRBV12-3 or TRBV12-4 to TRBJ1-2; 10 bases fit TRBD1. Trimming removed 1 base from V and 8 bases from J; junction bases left unmatched: 4. There are 14 residues in the CDR3. The DNA of the CDR3 is TGTGCCAGCAGTTTAGGCGGGACAGGGGTCGGCTACACCTTC. Its protein product is CASSLGGTGVGYTF.

This clonotype is judged medium-sized. The CDR3 is CASRSDGYGYTF. The CDR3 bases are TGTGCCAGCAGATCGGACGGCTATGGCTACACCTTC. The chain employs TRBV12-3 or TRBV12-4 and TRBJ1-2; no definite D call. V dropped 6 bases and J dropped 4 bases, with 9 bases sitting between them. The CDR3 sequence is 12 residues long.

This clonotype is medium-sized within its sample. The V gene is TRBV12-3 or TRBV12-4, the J gene TRBJ1-2; the D is unclear. Trimming pared 4 bases from V and 7 bases from J, leaving 16 bases between. The CDR3 spans 14 residues. The CDR3 DNA reads as TGTGCCAGCAGTTCGCGGATAATGGTCGGTGGCTACACCTTC. This sequence encodes CASSSRIMVGGYTF.

This clonotype was counted many times. V gene TRBV12-3 or TRBV12-4 combines with J gene TRBJ1-2; the D is unclear. Trimming removed 2 bases at V and 4 bases at J, with 11 bases between. There are 14 residues in the CDR3. The CDR3 DNA is TGTGCCAGCAGTTTAAATCGGCAGTCCTATGGCTACACCTTC. It specifies CASSLNRQSYGYTF.

By its share, this clonotype is medium-sized. The chain joins TRBV12-3 or TRBV12-4 to TRBJ1-2, with 8 bases identical to TRBD1. CDR3 size: 15 residues. The junction had 11 bases not matched to a gene; V was cut back by 5 bases and J by 6 bases. As DNA, the CDR3 is TGTGCCAGCAGTCCAGTCGGACAGGGACATAATGGCTACACCTTC. Its protein product is CASSPVGQGHNGYTF.

This clonotype was found many times. The rearrangement links TRBV12-3 or TRBV12-4 to TRBJ1-2; the D is unclear. This CDR3 has 14 amino acids. V was pared by 5 bases and J by 8 bases, with 18 bases between. For the CDR3, the DNA is TGTGCCAGCAGTCCGGGATCCTCCGGAGGCGGCTACACCTTC. Its protein product is CASSPGSSGGGYTF.

This clonotype turned up a few times. The V call is TRBV12-3 or TRBV12-4, the J call TRBJ1-2; D possibly corresponds to TRBD1 (5 bases). The V and J ends lost 2 bases and 7 bases respectively, with 11 bases between them. The CDR3 is 13 amino acids. The CDR3 is CASSLHGASGYTF. The CDR3 coding sequence is TGTGCCAGCAGTTTACATGGGGCTTCTGGCTACACCTTC.

This clonotype is classed as medium-sized. The J gene is TRBJ1-2, the V gene TRBV12-3 or TRBV12-4; D is ambiguous. V was pared by 5 bases and J by 4 bases, with 11 bases between. CDR3 length: 13 amino acids. The CDR3 spells CASSTMDFYGYTF. The CDR3 DNA is TGTGCCAGCAGTACCATGGACTTCTATGGCTACACCTTC.

This clonotype is labeled medium-sized (0.01 to 0.1%). The rearrangement links TRBV12-3 or TRBV12-4 to TRBJ1-2, with a possible D match to TRBD1 (5 bases). The ends were cut back, 9 bases at V and 4 bases at J, with 21 bases in the middle. The length of the CDR3 is 15 residues. This chain's CDR3 is CASTRVGAQGYGYTF. The CDR3 DNA sequence: TGTGCCAGTACACGAGTCGGGGCGCAGGGCTATGGCTACACCTTC.

By sample share, this clonotype is medium-sized. The rearrangement joins TRBV12-3 or TRBV12-4 to TRBJ1-2, with D hard to call. Trimming left V 2 bases short and J 6 bases short, with 10 bases between. This CDR3 has 13 amino acids. CDR3 residues: CASSLRDSDGYTF. CDR3 bases: TGTGCCAGCAGTTTACGGGATTCGGATGGCTACACCTTC.

In its sample, this clonotype is medium-sized (0.01 to 0.1%). V gene TRBV12-3 or TRBV12-4 combines with J gene TRBJ1-2; 8 nucleotides line up with TRBD1. This CDR3 spans 13 amino acids. V gave up 5 bases and J gave up 8 bases; unmatched junction bases: 7. CDR3 region: CASSTRTGTGYTF. The CDR3 nucleotides are TGTGCCAGCAGTACCCGGACAGGGACCGGCTACACCTTC.

By sample share, this clonotype is medium-sized. In nucleotides, the CDR3 is TGTGCCAGCAGCCAACTCAGGGATGGCTACACCTTC. Residues: CASSQLRDGYTF. The chain combines TRBV12-3 or TRBV12-4 with TRBJ1-2, with a possible D match to TRBD1 (5 bases). CDR3 length: 12 residues. V was pared by 6 bases and J by 6 bases, with 11 bases between.

In this sample, this clonotype is medium-sized. This chain joins TRBV12-3 or TRBV12-4 and TRBJ1-2; possible D gene TRBD1, 6 bases. The CDR3 is made up of 17 amino acids. The ends were cut back, 4 bases at V and 1 base at J, with 19 bases in the middle. CDR3 DNA sequence: TGTGCCAGCAGTTCCTACCCCGACAGGACCCATAACTATGGCTACACCTTC. It yields the protein CASSSYPDRTHNYGYTF.

This clonotype is medium-sized within its sample. J is TRBJ1-2 and V is TRBV12-3 or TRBV12-4; 7 bases map to TRBD1. The CDR3 is 13 amino acids. V shed 4 bases and J 4 bases; nucleotides not matched to a gene: 3. CDR3 amino acids: CASSWGQFYGYTF. CDR3 sequence (DNA): TGTGCCAGCAGTTGGGGACAGTTCTATGGCTACACCTTC.

This clonotype ranks as medium-sized (0.01 to 0.1%). The chain has TRBV12-3 or TRBV12-4 and TRBJ1-2; 7 bases are shared with TRBD1. The CDR3 totals 15 residues. J gave up 5 bases and V 1 base, and 7 bases lay outside the gene matches. The CDR3 bases are TGTGCCAGCAGTTTAGAGGCAACAGGGGCTTATGGCTACACCTTC. Amino acids: CASSLEATGAYGYTF.

This clonotype is labeled as medium-sized. V usage is TRBV12-3 or TRBV12-4 and J usage is TRBJ1-2; D remains ambiguous. This CDR3 region has 13 residues. Trimming left V 2 bases short and J 4 bases short, with 8 bases between. CDR3 sequence: CASSLSGGYGYTF. Here the CDR3 DNA reads TGTGCCAGCAGTTTATCCGGCGGCTATGGCTACACCTTC.